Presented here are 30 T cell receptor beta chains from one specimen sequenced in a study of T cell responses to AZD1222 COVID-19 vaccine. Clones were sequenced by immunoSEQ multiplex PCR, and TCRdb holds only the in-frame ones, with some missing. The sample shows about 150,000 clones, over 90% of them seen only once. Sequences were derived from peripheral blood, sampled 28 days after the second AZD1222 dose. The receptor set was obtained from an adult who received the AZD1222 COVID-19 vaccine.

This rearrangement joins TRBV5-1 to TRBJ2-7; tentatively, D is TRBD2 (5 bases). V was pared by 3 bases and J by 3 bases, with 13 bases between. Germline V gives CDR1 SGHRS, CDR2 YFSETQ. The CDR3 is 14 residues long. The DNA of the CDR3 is TGCGCCAGCAGCTCCCCCCCGAGGGTCTACGAGCAGTACTTC. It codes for CASSSPPRVYEQYF.

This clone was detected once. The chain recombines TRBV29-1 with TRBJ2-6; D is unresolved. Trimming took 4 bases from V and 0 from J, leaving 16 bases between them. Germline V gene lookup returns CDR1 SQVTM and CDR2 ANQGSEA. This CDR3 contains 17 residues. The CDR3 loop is CSVATRWERSGANVLTF. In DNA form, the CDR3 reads TGCAGCGTTGCTACCCGGTGGGAACGCTCTGGGGCCAACGTCCTGACTTTC.

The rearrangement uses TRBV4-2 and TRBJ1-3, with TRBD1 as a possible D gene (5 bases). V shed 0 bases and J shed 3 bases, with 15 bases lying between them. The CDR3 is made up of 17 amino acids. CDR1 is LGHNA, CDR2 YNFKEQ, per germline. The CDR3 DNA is TGTGCCAGCAGCCAAGACCAATCCGGGACGTTTGGAAACACCATATATTTT. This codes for CASSQDQSGTFGNTIYF.

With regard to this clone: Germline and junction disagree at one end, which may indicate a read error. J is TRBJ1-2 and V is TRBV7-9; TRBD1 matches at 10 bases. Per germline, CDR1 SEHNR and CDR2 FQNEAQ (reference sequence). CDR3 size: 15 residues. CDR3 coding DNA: TGTGCCAGCAGCGCCACAGCCCGGGACAGGGGATCCACCGCCTTC. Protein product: CASSATARDRGSTAF.

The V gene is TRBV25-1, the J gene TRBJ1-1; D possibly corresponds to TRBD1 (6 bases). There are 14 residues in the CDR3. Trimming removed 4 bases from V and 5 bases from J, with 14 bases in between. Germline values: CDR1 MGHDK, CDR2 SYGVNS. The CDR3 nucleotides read TGTGCCAGCAGTGGTCCAGGGGCGAGGACTGAAGCTTTCTTT. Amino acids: CASSGPGARTEAFF. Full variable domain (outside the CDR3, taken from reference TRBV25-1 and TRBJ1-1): EADIYQTPRYLVIGTGKKITLECSQTMGHDKMYWYQQDPGMELHLIHYSYGVNSTEKGDLSSESTVSRIRTEHFPLTLESARPSHTSQYLCASSGPGARTEAFFGQGTRLTVV.

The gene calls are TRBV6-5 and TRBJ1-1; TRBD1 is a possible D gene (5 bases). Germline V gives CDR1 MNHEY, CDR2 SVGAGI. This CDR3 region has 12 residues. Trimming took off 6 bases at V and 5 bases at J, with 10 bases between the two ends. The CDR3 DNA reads TGTGCCAGCAGCTCAGGGAAAACTGAAGCTTTCTTT. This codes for CASSSGKTEAFF.

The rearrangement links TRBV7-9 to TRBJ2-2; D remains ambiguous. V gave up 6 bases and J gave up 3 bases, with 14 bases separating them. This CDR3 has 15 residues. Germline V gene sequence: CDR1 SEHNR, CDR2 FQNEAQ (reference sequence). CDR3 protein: CASRFGRQDTGELFF. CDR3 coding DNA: TGTGCCAGCAGGTTTGGTAGGCAGGACACCGGGGAGCTGTTTTTT.

The CDR3 DNA is TGTGCCAGCAGCGCGGTCGGGGGGTGGAATTCACCCCTCCACTTT. Translated, it gives CASSAVGGWNSPLHF. The gene calls are TRBV5-4 and TRBJ1-6; D might be TRBD1 (5 bases). The CDR3 totals 15 residues. The germline CDR1 and CDR2 sequences are SGHNT and YYREEE (reference sequence). V dropped 4 bases and J dropped 7 bases, with 15 bases sitting between them.

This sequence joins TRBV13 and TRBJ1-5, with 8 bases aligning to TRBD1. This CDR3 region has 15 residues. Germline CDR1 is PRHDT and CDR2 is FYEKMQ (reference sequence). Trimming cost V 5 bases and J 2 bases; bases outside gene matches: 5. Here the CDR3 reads CASSVQGGGNQPQHF. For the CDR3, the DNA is TGTGCCAGCAGCGTACAGGGGGGCGGCAATCAGCCCCAGCATTTT.

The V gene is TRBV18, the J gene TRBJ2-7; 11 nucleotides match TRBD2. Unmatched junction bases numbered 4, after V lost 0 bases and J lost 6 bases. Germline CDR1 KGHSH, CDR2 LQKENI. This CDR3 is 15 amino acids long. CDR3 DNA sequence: TGTGCCAGCTCACCACCTAGCGGGAGGGTGGCCGAGCAGTACTTC. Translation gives CASSPPSGRVAEQYF.

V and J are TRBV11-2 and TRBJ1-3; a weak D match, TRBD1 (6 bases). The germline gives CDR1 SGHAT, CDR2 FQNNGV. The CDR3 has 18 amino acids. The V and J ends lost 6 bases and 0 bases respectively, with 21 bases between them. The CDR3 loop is CASSYRVRDNFSGNTIYF. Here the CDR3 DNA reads TGTGCCAGCAGTTATCGAGTCCGGGACAACTTCTCTGGAAACACCATATATTTT.

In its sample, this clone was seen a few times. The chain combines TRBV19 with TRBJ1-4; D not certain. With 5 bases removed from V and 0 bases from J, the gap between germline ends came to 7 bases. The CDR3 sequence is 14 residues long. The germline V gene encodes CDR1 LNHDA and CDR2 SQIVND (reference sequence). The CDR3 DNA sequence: TGTGCCAGTAGTCCAGCAGCAACTAATGAAAAACTGTTTTTT. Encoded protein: CASSPAATNEKLFF.

CDR3 residues: CASTRQGGTGELFF. DNA of the CDR3: TGTGCCAGTACCCGACAGGGAGGCACCGGGGAGCTGTTTTTT. The rearrangement joins TRBV19 to TRBJ2-2; D possibly corresponds to TRBD1 (7 bases). Germline V gene lookup returns CDR1 LNHDA and CDR2 SQIVND (reference sequence). This CDR3 region has 14 residues. The ends were cut back, 7 bases at V and 4 bases at J, with 13 bases in the middle.

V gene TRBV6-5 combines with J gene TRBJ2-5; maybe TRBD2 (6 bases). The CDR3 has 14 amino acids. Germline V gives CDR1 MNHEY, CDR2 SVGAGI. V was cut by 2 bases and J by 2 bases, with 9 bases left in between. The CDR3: CASSYTGLQETQYF. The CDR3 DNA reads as TGTGCCAGCAGTTACACCGGACTACAAGAGACCCAGTACTTC.

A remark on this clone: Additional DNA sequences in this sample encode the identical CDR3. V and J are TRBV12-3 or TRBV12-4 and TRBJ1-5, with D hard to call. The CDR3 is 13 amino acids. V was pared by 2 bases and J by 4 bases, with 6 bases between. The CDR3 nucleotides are TGTGCCAGCAGTTTAAGTGGGAATCAGCCCCAGCATTTT. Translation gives CASSLSGNQPQHF.

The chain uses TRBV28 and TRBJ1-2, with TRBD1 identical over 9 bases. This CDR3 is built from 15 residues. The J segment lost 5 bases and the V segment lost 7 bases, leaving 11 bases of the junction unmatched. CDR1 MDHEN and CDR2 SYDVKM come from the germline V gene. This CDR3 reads CASTLSPGTGYGYTF. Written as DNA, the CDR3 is TGTGCCAGCACCCTCAGCCCCGGGACAGGGTATGGCTACACCTTC.

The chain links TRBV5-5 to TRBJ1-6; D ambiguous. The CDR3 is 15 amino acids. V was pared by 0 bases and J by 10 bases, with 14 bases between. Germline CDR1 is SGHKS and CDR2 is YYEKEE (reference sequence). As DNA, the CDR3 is TGTGCCAGCAGCTTGGATTTCGGAAGCAACTCACCCCTCCACTTT. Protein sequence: CASSLDFGSNSPLHF. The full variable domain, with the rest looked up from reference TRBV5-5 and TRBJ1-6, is DAGVTQSPTHLIKTRGQQVTLRCSPISGHKSVSWYQQVLGQGPQFIFQYYEKEERGRGNFPDRFSARQFPNYSSELNVNALLLGDSALYLCASSLDFGSNSPLHFGNGTRLTVT.

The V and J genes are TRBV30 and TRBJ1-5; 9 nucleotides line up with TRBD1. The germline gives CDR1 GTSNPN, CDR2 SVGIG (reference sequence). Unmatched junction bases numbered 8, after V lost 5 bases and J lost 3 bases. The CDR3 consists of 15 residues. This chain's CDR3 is CAWETGTGNNQPQHF. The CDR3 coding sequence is TGTGCCTGGGAGACCGGGACAGGGAACAATCAGCCCCAGCATTTT.

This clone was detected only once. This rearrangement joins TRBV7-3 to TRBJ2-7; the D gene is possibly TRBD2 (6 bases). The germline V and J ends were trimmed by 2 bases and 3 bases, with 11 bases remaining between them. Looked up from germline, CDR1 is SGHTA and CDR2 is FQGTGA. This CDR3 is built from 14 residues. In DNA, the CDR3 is TGTGCCAGCAGCTTACGTGGGGGGAACTACGAGCAGTACTTC. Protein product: CASSLRGGNYEQYF.

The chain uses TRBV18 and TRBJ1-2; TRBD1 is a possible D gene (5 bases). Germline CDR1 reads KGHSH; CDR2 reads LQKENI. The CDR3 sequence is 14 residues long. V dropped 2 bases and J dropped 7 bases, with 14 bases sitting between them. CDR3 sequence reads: CASSPYVEGFGYTF. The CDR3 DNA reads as TGTGCCAGCTCACCATATGTAGAGGGGTTTGGCTACACCTTC.

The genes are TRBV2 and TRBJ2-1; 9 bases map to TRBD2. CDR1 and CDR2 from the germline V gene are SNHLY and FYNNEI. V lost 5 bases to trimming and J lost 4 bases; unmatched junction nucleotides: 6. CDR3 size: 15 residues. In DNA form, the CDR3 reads TGTGCCAGCAGTCAAACTAGCGGGCTGTACAATGAGCAGTTCTTC. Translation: CASSQTSGLYNEQFF.

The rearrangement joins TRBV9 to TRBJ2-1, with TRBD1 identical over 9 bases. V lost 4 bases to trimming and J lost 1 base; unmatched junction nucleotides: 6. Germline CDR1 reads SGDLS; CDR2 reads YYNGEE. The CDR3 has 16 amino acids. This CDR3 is CASSPRTGVSYNEQFF. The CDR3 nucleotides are TGTGCCAGCAGCCCCCGGACAGGGGTATCCTACAATGAGCAGTTCTTC.

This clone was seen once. CDR3 region: CASREGTQYTF. The CDR3 nucleotides read TGCGCCAGCAGAGAAGGGACCCAATACACCTTC. The rearrangement joins TRBV5-1 to TRBJ1-2; D is possibly TRBD1 (5 bases). This CDR3 has 11 amino acids. The V gene lost 5 bases and the J gene lost 11 bases, with 13 bases spanning the gap. In germline, CDR1 is SGHRS, CDR2 YFSETQ.

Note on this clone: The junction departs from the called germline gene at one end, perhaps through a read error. The CDR3 sequence: CASSSQGAKGEAQYF. The CDR3 bases are TGTGCCAGCAGTTCTCAGGGGGCGAAAGGAGAGGCCCAGTACTTC. This rearrangement joins TRBV2 to TRBJ2-5, with 8 bases matching TRBD1. Germline V gene sequence: CDR1 SNHLY, CDR2 FYNNEI. The CDR3 is 15 amino acids.

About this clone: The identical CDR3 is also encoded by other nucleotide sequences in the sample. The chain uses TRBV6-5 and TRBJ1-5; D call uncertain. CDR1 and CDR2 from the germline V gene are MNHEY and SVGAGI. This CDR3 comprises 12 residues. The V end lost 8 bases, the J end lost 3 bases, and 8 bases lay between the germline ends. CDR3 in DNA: TGTGCCAGCTCCCCCTCCAATCAGCCCCAGCATTTT. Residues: CASSPSNQPQHF.

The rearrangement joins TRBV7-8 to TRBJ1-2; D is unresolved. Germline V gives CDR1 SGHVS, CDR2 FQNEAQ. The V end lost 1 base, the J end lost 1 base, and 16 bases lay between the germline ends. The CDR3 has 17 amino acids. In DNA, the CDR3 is TGTGCCAGCAGCTTAGATCGGCCTAACGCCGTTAACTATGGCTACACCTTC. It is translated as CASSLDRPNAVNYGYTF.

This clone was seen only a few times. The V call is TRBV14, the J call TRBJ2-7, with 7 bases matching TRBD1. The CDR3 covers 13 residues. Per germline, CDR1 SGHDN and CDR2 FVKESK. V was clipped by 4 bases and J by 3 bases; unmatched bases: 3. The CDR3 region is CASSLRDSYEQYF. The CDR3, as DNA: TGTGCCAGCAGCCTCCGGGACAGCTACGAGCAGTACTTC.

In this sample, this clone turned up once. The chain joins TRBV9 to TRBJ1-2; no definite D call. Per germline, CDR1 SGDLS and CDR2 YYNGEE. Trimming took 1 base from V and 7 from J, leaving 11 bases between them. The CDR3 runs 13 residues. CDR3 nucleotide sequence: TGTGCCAGCAGCGTACGGCAGGATTTTGGCTACACCTTC. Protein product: CASSVRQDFGYTF. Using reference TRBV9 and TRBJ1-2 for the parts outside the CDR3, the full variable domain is DSGVTQTPKHLITATGQRVTLRCSPRSGDLSVYWYQQSLDQGLQFLIQYYNGEERAKGNILERFSAQQFPDLHSELNLSSLELGDSALYFCASSVRQDFGYTFGSGTRLTVV.

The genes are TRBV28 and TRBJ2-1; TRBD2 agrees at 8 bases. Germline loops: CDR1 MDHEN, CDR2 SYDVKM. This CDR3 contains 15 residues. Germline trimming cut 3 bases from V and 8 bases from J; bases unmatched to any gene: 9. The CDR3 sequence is CASSFTAGVKYEQFF. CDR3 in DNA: TGTGCCAGCAGTTTTACAGCGGGAGTTAAGTATGAGCAGTTCTTC.

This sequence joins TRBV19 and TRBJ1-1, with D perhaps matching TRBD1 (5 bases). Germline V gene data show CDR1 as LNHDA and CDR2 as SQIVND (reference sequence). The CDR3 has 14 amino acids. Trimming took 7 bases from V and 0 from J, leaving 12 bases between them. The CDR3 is CASTPGPMNTEAFF. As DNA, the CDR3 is TGTGCCAGTACTCCGGGGCCTATGAACACTGAAGCTTTCTTT.